The sequence of this T cell receptor beta chain was determined in a study of blood T cell repertoires in COVID-19. Study summary: Both acute and convalescent COVID-19 samples were obtained from the United States, Italy and Spain.

Methods used by the authors: Reference gene primers were amplified, and this amplification served to estimate nucleated cell counts. Clones were sequenced by immunoSEQ multiplex PCR, and TCRdb holds only the in-frame ones, with some missing. The V and J calls and clone size were taken over from that table, and D and trimming were inferred from the DNA. The data contain about 200,000 clones, under 90% of them seen just once; the ten biggest clones take up 4.4%. Germline CDR1 reads LNHDA; CDR2 reads SQIVND (reference sequence). V lost 5 bases to trimming and J lost 6 bases; unmatched junction nucleotides: 3. The CDR3 loop spans 15 amino acids.

This chain joins TRBV19 and TRBJ1-6; TRBD1 agrees at 11 bases. The source of this sequence is a man aged 45 to 65 with acute or convalescent COVID-19. Sequenced sample: peripheral blood. As DNA, the CDR3 is TGTGCCAGTAGTCCTGGGACAGGGGGTAATTCACCCCTCCACTTT. It translates to CASSPGTGGNSPLHF.